This TCR beta chain comes out of a study of blood T cell repertoires in COVID-19. Study context: T cells, B-cell-depleted T cells, or PBMCs provided the cDNA or gDNA that served as material.

This clone appeared a few times. The method was immunoSEQ multiplex PCR; TCRdb's version includes in-frame clones alone and lacks a portion of them. The sample lists a few hundred thousand clones; about four fifths were seen once. From germline, CDR1 is SGDLS and CDR2 YYNGEE. The CDR3 length is 15 residues. V was shortened by 0 bases and J by 0 bases, with 9 bases between the two germline ends. The chain employs TRBV9 and TRBJ1-2; maybe TRBD1 (5 bases). The clonotype comes from a woman in her twenties or thirties who had recovered from COVID-19. Sequenced material: peripheral blood. CDR3 residues: CASSVDPTANYGYTF. The CDR3 bases are TGTGCCAGCAGCGTAGACCCGACAGCTAACTATGGCTACACCTTC.